The 7 T cell receptor beta chains in this list originate from one sample, sequenced in a study of OX40 agonist ivuxolimab in advanced cancers. Sequencing used immunoSEQ multiplex PCR; TCRdb keeps in-frame clones, though not all of them. The sample shows fewer than 75,000 clones, around 90% of them seen only once. This specimen consisted of CD4+ or CD8+ T cells sorted from blood, obtained in a trial of the OX40 agonist ivuxolimab. The receptors shown here come from an adult with an advanced solid tumor such as melanoma, head and neck, liver or kidney cancer.

The gene calls are TRBV18 and TRBJ2-3, with D unclear. The CDR3 runs 15 residues. Trimming removed 3 bases at V and 0 bases at J, with 10 bases between. Germline-derived CDR1 and CDR2 are KGHSH and LQKENI. The CDR3 loop is CASSPGVTSTDTQYF. CDR3 sequence (DNA): TGTGCCAGCTCACCTGGGGTCACTAGCACAGATACGCAGTATTTT.

This clone was picked up a small number of times. The chain combines TRBV11-2 with TRBJ2-1, with 10 bases identical to TRBD1. V gave up 5 bases and J gave up 4 bases; unmatched junction bases: 2. The CDR3 spans 14 residues. Germline lookup yields CDR1 SGHAT and CDR2 FQNNGV. Written as DNA, the CDR3 is TGTGCCAGCAGCGGACAGGGGGAATACAATGAGCAGTTCTTC. Translating gives CASSGQGEYNEQFF. The complete variable domain, with remaining parts taken from reference TRBV11-2 and TRBJ2-1, reads EAGVAQSPRYKIIEKRQSVAFWCNPISGHATLYWYQQILGQGPKLLIQFQNNGVVDDSQLPKDRFSAERLKGVDSTLKIQPAKLEDSAVYLCASSGQGEYNEQFFGPGTRLTVL.

V gene TRBV11-3 combines with J gene TRBJ2-2; unclear D gene. V lost 1 base, J lost 0 bases, and 12 bases lay in between. Germline loops: CDR1 SGHNT, CDR2 YENEEA. This CDR3 has 17 residues. The CDR3 protein is CASSLGTTAANTGELFF. The CDR3 nucleotides read TGTGCCAGCAGCTTAGGCACAACTGCTGCGAACACCGGGGAGCTGTTTTTT.

This chain joins TRBV10-3 and TRBJ2-1, with D perhaps TRBD1 or TRBD2 (5 bases each). V shed 1 base and J shed 3 bases, with 10 bases lying between them. The CDR3 has 15 amino acids. Germline lookup yields CDR1 ENHRY and CDR2 SYGVKD. The CDR3 nucleotides read TGTGCCATCAGTGAGTTTGGGGGAATCTACAATGAGCAGTTCTTC. The encoded protein is CAISEFGGIYNEQFF.

The J gene is TRBJ2-5, the V gene TRBV9, with TRBD2 identical over 10 bases. The germline gives CDR1 SGDLS, CDR2 YYNGEE. V shed 2 bases, J shed 4 bases, and the junction held 8 bases outside the gene matches. This CDR3 spans 16 amino acids. CDR3 nucleotides: TGTGCCAGCAGCGTTTCTAGCGGGAGTATGGGAGAGACCCAGTACTTC. It codes for CASSVSSGSMGETQYF.

This sequence joins TRBV2 and TRBJ1-3, with D uncertain. In germline, CDR1 is SNHLY, CDR2 FYNNEI. V was clipped by 2 bases and J by 3 bases, with 8 bases between them. This CDR3 region has 14 residues. The CDR3 spells CASSELGFGNTIYF. The CDR3 DNA sequence: TGTGCCAGCAGTGAACTGGGATTTGGAAACACCATATATTTT.

A single count supports this clone. The chain joins TRBV5-1 to TRBJ2-1; D unresolved. In germline, CDR1 is SGHRS, CDR2 YFSETQ. The CDR3 consists of 15 residues. V lost 3 bases and J 3 bases, leaving 13 bases between the germline ends. The CDR3 coding sequence is TGCGCCAGCAGCTCGTCCGGCAGCCTCTACAATGAGCAGTTCTTC. Protein: CASSSSGSLYNEQFF.